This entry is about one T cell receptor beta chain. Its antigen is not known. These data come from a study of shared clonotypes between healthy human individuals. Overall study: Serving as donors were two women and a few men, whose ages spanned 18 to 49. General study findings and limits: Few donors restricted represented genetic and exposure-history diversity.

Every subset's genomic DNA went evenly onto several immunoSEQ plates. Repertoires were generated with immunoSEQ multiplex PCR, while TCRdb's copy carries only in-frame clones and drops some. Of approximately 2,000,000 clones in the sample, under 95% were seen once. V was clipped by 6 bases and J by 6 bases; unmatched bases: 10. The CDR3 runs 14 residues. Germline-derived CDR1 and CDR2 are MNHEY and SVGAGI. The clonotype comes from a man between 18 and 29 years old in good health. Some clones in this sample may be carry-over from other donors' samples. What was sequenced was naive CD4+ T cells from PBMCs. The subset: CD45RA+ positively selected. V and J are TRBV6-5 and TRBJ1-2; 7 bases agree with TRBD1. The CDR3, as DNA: TGTGCCAGCAGCCAACTCACAGGGGTGGATGGCTACACCTTC. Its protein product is CASSQLTGVDGYTF.